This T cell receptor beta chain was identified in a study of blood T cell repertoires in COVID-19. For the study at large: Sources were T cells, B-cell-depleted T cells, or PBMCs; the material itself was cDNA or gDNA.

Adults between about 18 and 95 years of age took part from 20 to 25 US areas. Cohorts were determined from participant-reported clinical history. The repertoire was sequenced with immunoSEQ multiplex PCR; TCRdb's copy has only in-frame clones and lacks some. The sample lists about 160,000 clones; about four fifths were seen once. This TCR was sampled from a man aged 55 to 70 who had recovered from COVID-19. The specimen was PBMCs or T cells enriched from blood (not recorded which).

Here the CDR3 reads CASSDTGGPDTQYF. CDR3 DNA: TGTGCCAGCAGTGATACGGGAGGGCCAGATACGCAGTATTTT. V gene TRBV6-4 combines with J gene TRBJ2-3; 8 nucleotides align to TRBD2. The CDR3 loop spans 14 amino acids. Trimming at V came to 3 bases and at J to 4 bases, leaving 3 bases not matched to a gene. Per germline, CDR1 MRHNA and CDR2 SNTAGT.